The 16 T cell receptor beta chains in this list originate from one sample, sequenced in a study of blood T cell repertoires in COVID-19. The data were produced by immunoSEQ multiplex PCR, yet TCRdb's version contains in-frame clones alone and is incomplete. The sample yields under 250,000 clones, around 75% seen once. The sequenced sample consisted of peripheral blood. All receptors come from a woman aged 40-49 years with COVID-19, enrolled during active disease.

In its sample, this clone was seen once. Other DNA sequences in this specimen translate into the identical CDR3. The CDR3 nucleotides read TGCGCCAGCAGCTTGGGACAGGGTAGAGAGACCCAGTACTTC. It encodes CASSLGQGRETQYF. The V gene is TRBV5-1, the J gene TRBJ2-5; TRBD1 aligns across 7 bases. The CDR3 consists of 14 residues. Looked up from germline, CDR1 is SGHRS and CDR2 is YFSETQ. V was clipped by 0 bases and J by 4 bases; unmatched bases: 3.

This chain links TRBV1 with TRBJ2-1; the table names TRBD2, a call not compared with the DNA. TRBV1 has pseudogene status. The CDR3 length is 17 residues. The CDR3 nucleotides read TGCACCAGCAGCCAAGATGGACTAGCGGGCTCCTACAATGAGCAGTTCTTC. This sequence encodes CTSSQDGLAGSYNEQFF.

The CDR3 DNA sequence: TGTGCCAGCAGCCCGGGGTTGGGGGAGGGCTATGGCTACACCTTC. This translates into CASSPGLGEGYGYTF. The J gene is TRBJ1-2, the V gene TRBV5-4; D perhaps matches TRBD1 (5 bases). V shed 4 bases and J shed 4 bases, with 17 bases lying between them. Germline V lookup: CDR1 SGHNT, CDR2 YYREEE (reference sequence). This CDR3 is built from 15 residues.

This chain uses TRBV5-5 with TRBJ2-1, with a weak D call TRBD2 (5 bases). The germline V gene has CDR1 SGHKS and CDR2 YYEKEE (reference sequence). V was shortened by 1 base and J by 7 bases, with 15 bases between the two germline ends. This CDR3 region has 15 residues. This CDR3 is CASSLYGEQWNEQFF. The DNA for the CDR3 is TGTGCCAGCAGCTTGTACGGGGAACAGTGGAATGAGCAGTTCTTC.

This clone was seen more than once but under ten times. The V call is TRBV29-1, the J call TRBJ2-2; 7 bases fit TRBD1. There are 14 residues in the CDR3. Trimming at V came to 3 bases and at J to 6 bases, leaving 7 bases not matched to a gene. The germline V gene encodes CDR1 SQVTM and CDR2 ANQGSEA. CDR3 coding DNA: TGCAGCGTTGACGGGACAGTCGGCGCCGGGGAGCTGTTTTTT. This sequence encodes CSVDGTVGAGELFF.

With respect to this clone: A junction boundary mismatches the germline segment, possibly from a read error. The CDR3 spells CASSQDPGTGANF. As DNA, the CDR3 is TGCGCCAGCAGCCAAGATCCCGGGACAGGGGCCAATTTT. The V call is TRBV4-1, the J call TRBJ1-4; 10 bases line up with TRBD1. The CDR3 consists of 13 residues. Per the germline V gene, CDR1 is MGHRA and CDR2 is YSYEKL.

The chain carries TRBV19 and TRBJ2-1; 7 positions match TRBD2. CDR3 length: 17 amino acids. Germline V lookup: CDR1 LNHDA, CDR2 SQIVND (reference sequence). V lost 1 base to trimming and J lost 4 bases; unmatched junction nucleotides: 10. The CDR3 DNA sequence: TGTGCCAGTAGTATAGGGGGCGGGGCGGGAGCATACAATGAGCAGTTCTTC. Translating gives CASSIGGGAGAYNEQFF.

The chain combines TRBV3-1 (or the pseudogene TRBV3-2) with TRBJ1-1, with a tentative D call TRBD1 (5 bases). V was clipped by 1 base and J by 7 bases, with 16 bases between them. Germline V gene sequence: CDR1 LGHDT, CDR2 YNNKEL (reference sequence). The CDR3 consists of 15 residues. The CDR3 DNA sequence: TGTGCCAGCAGCCAAGGCGGGGGAACGTTGGATGAAGCTTTCTTT. It codes for CASSQGGGTLDEAFF.

This clone has just one count. This chain uses TRBV3-1 (or the pseudogene TRBV3-2) with TRBJ1-1, with 9 positions matching TRBD1. The V gene end was trimmed by 2 bases and the J gene end by 1 base; junction bases not matched to a gene: 2. The CDR3 consists of 15 residues. Per germline, CDR1 LGHDT and CDR2 YNNKEL (reference sequence). Here the CDR3 DNA reads TGTGCCAGCAGCCAAAAGGGACAGGGGAACACTGAAGCTTTCTTT. This sequence encodes CASSQKGQGNTEAFF.

V and J are TRBV19 and TRBJ1-2; D gene ambiguous. CDR1 is LNHDA, CDR2 SQIVND, per germline (reference sequence). Between the trimmed V and J ends, which lost 4 bases and 0 bases, there was a span of 9 bases. The CDR3 covers 14 residues. CDR3 nucleotide sequence: TGTGCCAGTAGTAAATTGGCAGCTAACTATGGCTACACCTTC. Translation gives CASSKLAANYGYTF.

The chain joins TRBV10-3 to TRBJ2-3; 7 bases are a match to TRBD1. V lost 6 bases to trimming and J lost 4 bases; unmatched junction nucleotides: 7. Per the germline V gene, CDR1 is ENHRY and CDR2 is SYGVKD. The CDR3 sequence is 14 residues long. The CDR3 coding sequence is TGTGCCATCAGGACAGGGATGGACCCAGATACGCAGTATTTT. This gives the protein CAIRTGMDPDTQYF.

The chain carries TRBV5-1 and TRBJ1-6, with a weak D call TRBD1 (5 bases). Germline assignment: CDR1 SGHRS and CDR2 YFSETQ. V dropped 0 bases and J dropped 9 bases, with 10 bases sitting between them. The CDR3 contains 14 residues. The CDR3 region has the DNA TGCGCCAGCAGCTTGGCGGGGGGGGTTTCACCCCTCCACTTT. Translating gives CASSLAGGVSPLHF.

V and J are TRBV6-4 and TRBJ2-1; D is perhaps TRBD2 (6 bases). Trimming cost V 2 bases and J 13 bases, with 12 bases left between them. This CDR3 comprises 12 residues. Germline CDR1 reads MRHNA; CDR2 reads SNTAGT. The CDR3 DNA follows: TGTGCCAGCAGTGACCCTACTAGCAGACAGTTCTTC. This sequence encodes CASSDPTSRQFF.

The gene calls are TRBV4-2 and TRBJ1-2; 8 bases line up with TRBD1. The V gene end was trimmed by 1 base and the J gene end by 4 bases; junction bases not matched to a gene: 11. Germline assignment: CDR1 LGHNA and CDR2 YNFKEQ. CDR3 size: 17 residues. CDR3 DNA sequence: TGTGCCAGCAGCCAAGGCCTCAATACAGGGGGATCCTATGGCTACACCTTC. Its translation: CASSQGLNTGGSYGYTF.

The J gene is TRBJ1-2, the V gene TRBV7-2; no firm D call. The CDR3 is 15 residues long. CDR1 and CDR2 (germline): SGHTA, FQGNSA. V lost 1 base, J lost 2 bases, and 11 bases lay in between. CDR3 in amino acids: CASSLGGERNYGYTF. CDR3 sequence (DNA): TGTGCCAGCAGCTTAGGGGGAGAGAGAAACTATGGCTACACCTTC. Drawing the rest from reference TRBV7-2 and TRBJ1-2, the complete variable domain is GAGVSQSPSNKVTEKGKDVELRCDPISGHTALYWYRQSLGQGLEFLIYFQGNSAPDKSGLPSDRFSAERTGGSVSTLTIQRTQQEDSAVYLCASSLGGERNYGYTFGSGTRLTVV.

This sequence joins TRBV29-1 and TRBJ2-7; TRBD1 matches 9 bases. Looked up from germline, CDR1 is SQVTM and CDR2 is ANQGSEA. The CDR3 has 13 residues. V lost 5 bases, J lost 4 bases, and 6 bases stayed unmatched. CDR3 DNA: TGCAGCGTTAAAGGACAGGGGTATTACGAGCAGTACTTC. This codes for CSVKGQGYYEQYF.